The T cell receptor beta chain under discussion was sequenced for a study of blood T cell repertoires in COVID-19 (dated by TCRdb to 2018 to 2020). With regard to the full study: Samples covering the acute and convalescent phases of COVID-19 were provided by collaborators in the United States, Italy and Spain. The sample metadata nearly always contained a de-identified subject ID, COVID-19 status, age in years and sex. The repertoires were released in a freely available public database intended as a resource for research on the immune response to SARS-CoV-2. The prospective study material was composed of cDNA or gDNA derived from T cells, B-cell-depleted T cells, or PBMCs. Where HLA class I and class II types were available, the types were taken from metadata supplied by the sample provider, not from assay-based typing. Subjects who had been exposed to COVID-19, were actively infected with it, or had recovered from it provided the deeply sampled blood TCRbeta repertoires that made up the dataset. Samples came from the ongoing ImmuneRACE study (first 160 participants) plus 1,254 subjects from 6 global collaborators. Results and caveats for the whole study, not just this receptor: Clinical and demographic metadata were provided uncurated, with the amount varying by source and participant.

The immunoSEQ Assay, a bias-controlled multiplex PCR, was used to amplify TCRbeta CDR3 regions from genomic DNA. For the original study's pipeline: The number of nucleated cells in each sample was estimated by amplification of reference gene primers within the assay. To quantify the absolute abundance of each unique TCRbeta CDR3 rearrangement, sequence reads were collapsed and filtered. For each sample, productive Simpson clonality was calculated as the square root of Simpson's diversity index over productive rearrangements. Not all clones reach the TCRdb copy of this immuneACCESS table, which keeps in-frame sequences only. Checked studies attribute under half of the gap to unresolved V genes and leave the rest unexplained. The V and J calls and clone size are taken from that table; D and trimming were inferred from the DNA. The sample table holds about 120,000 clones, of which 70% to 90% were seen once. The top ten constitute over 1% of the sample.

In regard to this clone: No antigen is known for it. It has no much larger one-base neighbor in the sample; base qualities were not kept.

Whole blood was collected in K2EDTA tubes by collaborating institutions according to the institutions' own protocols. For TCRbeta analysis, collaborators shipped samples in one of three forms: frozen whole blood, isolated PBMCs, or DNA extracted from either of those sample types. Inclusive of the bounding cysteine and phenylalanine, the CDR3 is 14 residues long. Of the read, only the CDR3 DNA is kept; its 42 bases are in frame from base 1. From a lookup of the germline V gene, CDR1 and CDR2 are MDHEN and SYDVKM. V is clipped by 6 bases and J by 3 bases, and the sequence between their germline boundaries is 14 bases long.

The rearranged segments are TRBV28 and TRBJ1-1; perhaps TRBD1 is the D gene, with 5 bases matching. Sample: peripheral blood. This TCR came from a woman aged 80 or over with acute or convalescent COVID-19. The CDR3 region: CASSGQWGDTEAFF. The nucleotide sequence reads TGTGCCAGCAGCGGCCAGTGGGGGGACACTGAAGCTTTCTTT. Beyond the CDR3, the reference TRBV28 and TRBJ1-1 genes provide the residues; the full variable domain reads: DVKVTQSSRYLVKRTGEKVFLECVQDMDHENMFWYRQDPGLGLRLIYFSYDVKMKEKGDIPEGYSVSREKKERFSLILESASTNQTSMYLCASSGQWGDTEAFFGQGTRLTVV.